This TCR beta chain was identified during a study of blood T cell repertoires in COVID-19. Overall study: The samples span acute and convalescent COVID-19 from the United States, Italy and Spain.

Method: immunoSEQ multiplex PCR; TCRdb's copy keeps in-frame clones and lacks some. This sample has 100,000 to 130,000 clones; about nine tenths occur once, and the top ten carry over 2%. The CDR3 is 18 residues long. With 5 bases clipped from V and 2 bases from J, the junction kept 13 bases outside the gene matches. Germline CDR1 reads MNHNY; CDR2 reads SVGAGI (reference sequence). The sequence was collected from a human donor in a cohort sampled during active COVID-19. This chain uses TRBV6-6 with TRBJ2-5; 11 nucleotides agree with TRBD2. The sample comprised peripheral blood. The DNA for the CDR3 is TGTGCCAGCAGTCCTATAGCGGGAGGGGGGTTGGATCAAGAGACCCAGTACTTC. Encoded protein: CASSPIAGGGLDQETQYF.